This is a list of T cell receptor beta chains from one sample in a study of PD-1 blockade in classical Hodgkin lymphoma. Generated by immunoSEQ multiplex PCR, the TCRdb table keeps only in-frame clones and is missing some. The top ten hold roughly 8.1% of the sample, which has 50,000 to 65,000 clones, 70% to 90% seen once. The input for sequencing was peripheral blood mononuclear cells (PBMCs), taken before the fourth cycle of nivolumab. The receptors were sampled from a human donor with classical Hodgkin lymphoma. The CDR3 runs from the conserved cysteine through the conserved F or W. Each record gives: V gene, CDR3 protein.

V: TRBV9
CDR3: CASSVGRVGGETQYF

V: TRBV6-5
CDR3: CASRRTGKDEKLFF

V: TRBV10-3
CDR3: CAISPRDRIGTEAFF

V: TRBV5-1
CDR3: CASYGTPGNTIYF

V: TRBV5-1
CDR3: CASSTPGQATGELFF

V: TRBV5-1
CDR3: CASSLDTSETQYF

V: TRBV7-2
CDR3: CASSLGQGIEAFF

V: TRBV2
CDR3: CASSVYSNQPQHF

V: TRBV4-1
CDR3: CASSRLNAPPGTGKNSNSPLHF

V: TRBV6-5
CDR3: CASRASGSNYGYTF

V: TRBV6-5
CDR3: CASTQDGLNTEAFF

V: TRBV19
CDR3: CASSSPSANQPQHF

V: TRBV6-1
CDR3: CASSESVSSTDTQYF

V: TRBV28
CDR3: CATILQGQLNSPLHF

V: TRBV6-5
CDR3: CASSYSAKEAFF

V: TRBV30
CDR3: CAWDRGSSDEQFF

V: TRBV11-2
CDR3: CASSLRLGWGNTIYF

V: TRBV5-1
CDR3: CASSPIPGTSYEQYF

V: TRBV5-1
CDR3: CASSEGPQETQYF

V: TRBV7-9
CDR3: CAETGTTNTGELFF

V: TRBV19
CDR3: CASSIRGGTEAFF

V: TRBV5-4
CDR3: CASSRQGRSYEQYF

V: TRBV5-1
CDR3: CASSPGPPPQNEKLFF

V: TRBV5-1
CDR3: CASSLSSYEQYF